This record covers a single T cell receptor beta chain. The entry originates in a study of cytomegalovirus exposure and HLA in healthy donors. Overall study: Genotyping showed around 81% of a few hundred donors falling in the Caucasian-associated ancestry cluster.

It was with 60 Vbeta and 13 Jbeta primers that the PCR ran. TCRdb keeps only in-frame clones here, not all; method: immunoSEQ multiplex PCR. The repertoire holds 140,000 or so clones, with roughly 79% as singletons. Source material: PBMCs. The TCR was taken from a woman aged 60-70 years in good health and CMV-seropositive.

The CDR3 sequence is CASSEVGTGYNEQFF. Written as DNA, the CDR3 is TGTGCCAGCAGTGAGGTGGGGACAGGGTACAATGAGCAGTTCTTC. The J gene is TRBJ2-1, the V gene TRBV25-1; 9 positions agree with TRBD1. The ends lost 3 bases at V and 4 bases at J; junction bases unmatched: 4. Germline CDR1 reads MGHDK; CDR2 reads SYGVNS. CDR3 length equals 15 residues. Using reference TRBV25-1 and TRBJ2-1 for the parts outside the CDR3, the full variable domain is EADIYQTPRYLVIGTGKKITLECSQTMGHDKMYWYQQDPGMELHLIHYSYGVNSTEKGDLSSESTVSRIRTEHFPLTLESARPSHTSQYLCASSEVGTGYNEQFFGPGTRLTVL.